The 21 T cell receptor beta chains below were found in one sample sequenced in a study of post-analysis software for immune sequencing data. Notes on the study in general: The study found TRBV5-6, TRBV5-1 and TRBV20-1 among 5 or 6 TRBV segments more frequent in patients than controls.

Prepared libraries of TCR beta cDNA carried unique molecular identifiers. A single record per CDR3 protein comes from TCRdb applying MiXCR to the PCR reads. The sample records hundreds of thousands of distinct CDR3 sequences, roughly 45% being singletons. No antigen has been assigned to these receptors. Sequencing used blood. Source of these receptors: a girl aged 10 to 17 with multiple sclerosis.

This clonotype has a handful of counts. V usage is TRBV9 and J usage is TRBJ1-1, with D maybe TRBD1 (6 bases). Germline V gives CDR1 SGDLS, CDR2 YYNGEE. The CDR3 is made up of 13 amino acids. V was pared by 0 bases and J by 4 bases, with 7 bases between. The CDR3 region has the DNA TGTGCCAGCAGCGTAGAGGGGGGCACTGAAGCTTTCTTT. Protein: CASSVEGGTEAFF.

The rearrangement uses TRBV5-1 and TRBJ1-1, with D possibly matching TRBD1 (6 bases). The CDR3 consists of 14 residues. Germline CDR1 SGHRS, CDR2 YFSETQ. Trimming removed 1 base at V and 6 bases at J, with 13 bases between. The CDR3 loop is CASSLTGGNAEAFF. The CDR3 bases are TGCGCCAGCAGCTTGACGGGGGGCAACGCTGAAGCTTTCTTT.

The rearrangement uses TRBV6-6 and TRBJ1-1, with 9 bases fitting TRBD1. Germline CDR1 MNHNY, CDR2 SVGAGI (reference sequence). The ends lost 7 bases at V and 5 bases at J; junction bases unmatched: 14. The CDR3 consists of 16 residues. The CDR3, as DNA: TGTGCCAGCACCACTACAGGGGGCGGGAGAAAAACTGAAGCTTTCTTT. This sequence encodes CASTTTGGGRKTEAFF.

This clonotype was seen a handful of times. The rearrangement joins TRBV12-3 or TRBV12-4 to TRBJ2-1; D is unclear. The CDR3 extends over 13 amino acids. Trimming took off 8 bases at V and 0 bases at J, with 8 bases between the two ends. The CDR3 nucleotides read TGTGCCAGCGGTGGCGACTCCTACAATGAGCAGTTCTTC. It codes for CASGGDSYNEQFF.

The V call is TRBV20-1, the J call TRBJ1-2, with D tentatively TRBD1 (6 bases). Trimming pared 2 bases from V and 6 bases from J, leaving 19 bases between. Germline CDR1 DFQATT, CDR2 SNEGSKA (reference sequence). The CDR3 runs 15 residues. The CDR3 here is CSARIPTRQGNGYTF. CDR3 sequence (DNA): TGCAGTGCTAGAATCCCGACCCGGCAGGGGAATGGCTACACCTTC.

This clonotype was detected a few times. This sequence joins TRBV6-4 and TRBJ1-1; 11 positions match TRBD1. Germline assignment: CDR1 MRHNA and CDR2 SNTAGT. This CDR3 spans 14 amino acids. V lost 3 bases to trimming and J lost 5 bases; unmatched junction nucleotides: 2. CDR3 nucleotide sequence: TGTGCCAGCAGTGAAGGGACAGGGGGAACTGAAGCTTTCTTT. As protein: CASSEGTGGTEAFF.

This clonotype was recorded a few times. The V and J genes are TRBV20-1 and TRBJ1-5; the D is unclear. CDR1 DFQATT and CDR2 SNEGSKA come from the germline V gene (reference sequence). This CDR3 contains 13 residues. Trimming stripped 5 bases from V and 2 bases from J, with 10 bases between. The CDR3 DNA sequence: TGCAGTGCTGAGTCAGGACGCAATCAGCCCCAGCATTTT. It translates to CSAESGRNQPQHF.

The table lists this clonotype with a few counts. The rearrangement joins TRBV5-4 to TRBJ2-5, with TRBD1 as a possible D gene (7 bases). The DNA end lines up better with TRBJ2-7; the J call may be wrong. Germline V lookup: CDR1 SGHNT, CDR2 YYREEE (reference sequence). This CDR3 spans 15 amino acids. CDR3 sequence: CASSLEGQGGYEQYF. The CDR3 nucleotides read TGTGCCAGCAGCTTGGAAGGTCAGGGGGGTTACGAGCAGTACTTC.

The chain couples TRBV2 to TRBJ1-2, with D tentatively TRBD1 (5 bases). Germline V lookup: CDR1 SNHLY, CDR2 FYNNEI. Trimming stripped 6 bases from V and 3 bases from J, with 14 bases between. This CDR3 region has 14 residues. The CDR3 is CASRPGLSDYGYTF. CDR3 sequence (DNA): TGTGCCAGCAGACCAGGGCTTTCTGACTATGGCTACACCTTC. Based on the CDR3 plus reference TRBV2 and TRBJ1-2, the full variable domain is EPEVTQTPSHQVTQMGQEVILRCVPISNHLYFYWYRQILGQKVEFLVSFYNNEISEKSEIFDDQFSVERPDGSNFTLKIRSTKLEDSAMYFCASRPGLSDYGYTFGSGTRLTVV.

This clonotype was detected a few times. The chain recombines TRBV5-1 with TRBJ2-7, with TRBD2 matching 8 bases. V dropped 2 bases and J dropped 5; count of bases not matched to a gene: 6. This CDR3 is built from 14 residues. Per germline, CDR1 SGHRS and CDR2 YFSETQ. CDR3 region: CASSFGGDLNEQYF. In DNA, the CDR3 is TGCGCCAGCAGCTTCGGGGGGGATTTAAACGAGCAGTACTTC. The full variable domain, in which reference TRBV5-1 and TRBJ2-7 provide the parts outside the CDR3, is KAGVTQTPRYLIKTRGQQVTLSCSPISGHRSVSWYQQTPGQGLQFLFEYFSETQRNKGNFPGRFSGRQFSNSRSEMNVSTLELGDSALYLCASSFGGDLNEQYFGPGTRLTVT.

This clonotype was picked up one time. The chain carries TRBV5-1 and TRBJ2-1; 10 positions agree with TRBD2. Unmatched junction bases numbered 10, after V lost 0 bases and J lost 4 bases. This CDR3 is built from 18 residues. In germline, CDR1 is SGHRS, CDR2 YFSETQ. The CDR3 sequence: CASSLAAAGGPNYNEQFF. The DNA of the CDR3 is TGCGCCAGCAGCTTGGCCGCAGCGGGAGGGCCGAATTACAATGAGCAGTTCTTC.

The chain employs TRBV19 and TRBJ1-1; weak D call: TRBD1 (6 bases). The germline CDR1 and CDR2 sequences are LNHDA and SQIVND (reference sequence). Trimming stripped 5 bases from V and 11 bases from J, with 21 bases between. The CDR3 is made up of 14 amino acids. As DNA, the CDR3 is TGTGCCAGTAGTTTACAGGGAAGGAGCCCTGGGGCTTTCTTT. It encodes CASSLQGRSPGAFF.

The rearrangement links TRBV20-1 to TRBJ1-2, with D possibly TRBD1 on 5 matching bases. Germline loops: CDR1 DFQATT, CDR2 SNEGSKA (reference sequence). This CDR3 is built from 14 residues. V dropped 3 bases and J dropped 5 bases, with 16 bases sitting between them. The CDR3 DNA follows: TGCAGTGCTAGCTCATTGGACACGGAGTATGGCTACACCTTC. It translates to CSASSLDTEYGYTF.

The chain is built from TRBV6-6 and TRBJ1-1; D possibly corresponds to TRBD1 (5 bases). Germline values: CDR1 MNHNY, CDR2 SVGAGI (reference sequence). CDR3 length: 16 amino acids. Trimming pared 1 base from V and 1 base from J, leaving 13 bases between. The CDR3 loop is CASSYFTGTPNTEAFF. For the CDR3, the DNA is TGTGCCAGCAGTTACTTTACCGGGACTCCGAACACTGAAGCTTTCTTT.

This chain uses TRBV29-1 with TRBJ2-1; D is uncertain. CDR3 size: 12 residues. Trimming left V 5 bases short and J 2 bases short, with 7 bases between. Germline V lookup: CDR1 SQVTM, CDR2 ANQGSEA. The CDR3 region is CSVLRTYNEQFF. The CDR3 coding sequence is TGCAGCGTTCTGCGAACCTACAATGAGCAGTTCTTC.

This clonotype was observed a handful of times. The chain employs TRBV7-6 and TRBJ2-7; D may be TRBD1 (5 bases). CDR1 and CDR2 (germline): SGHVS, FNYEAQ. This CDR3 region has 13 residues. Trimming removed 3 bases from V and 3 bases from J, with 9 bases in between. As DNA, the CDR3 is TGTGCCAGCAGCTTTAGACAGAACTACGAGCAGTACTTC. This encodes CASSFRQNYEQYF.

V usage is TRBV5-6 and J usage is TRBJ2-7; 12 bases are a match to TRBD2. CDR3 length: 15 residues. The germline V gene has CDR1 SGHDT and CDR2 YYEEEE. V dropped 4 bases and J dropped 3; count of bases not matched to a gene: 5. In nucleotides, the CDR3 is TGTGCCAGCAGCCCGACTAGCGGGAGTCTCTACGAGCAGTACTTC. It specifies CASSPTSGSLYEQYF.

The chain recombines TRBV3-1 with TRBJ2-1; 7 bases line up with TRBD2. Matching the DNA end better, TRBJ2-7 makes the J call doubtful. CDR3 length equals 16 residues. Germline V CDR1 and CDR2: LGHDT, YNNKEL (reference sequence). The CDR3 is CASSQDPGGSYNEQYF. CDR3 nucleotide sequence: TGTGCCAGCAGCCAAGATCCGGGGGGATCCTACAATGAGCAGTACTTC.

This clonotype has only a few counts. The chain couples TRBV6-6 to TRBJ2-7, with D tentatively TRBD2 (5 bases). CDR3 length equals 15 residues. Trimming left V 5 bases short and J 0 bases short, with 14 bases between. CDR1 is MNHNY and CDR2 is SVGAGI in the germline V gene (reference sequence). The CDR3 loop is CASSPGMRSSYEQYF. The CDR3 DNA reads as TGTGCCAGCAGTCCCGGGATGAGGAGCTCCTACGAGCAGTACTTC.

The V gene is TRBV2, the J gene TRBJ2-5; a weak D match, TRBD2 (5 bases). V shed 10 bases and J shed 4 bases, with 13 bases lying between them. This CDR3 contains 12 residues. The germline gives CDR1 SNHLY, CDR2 FYNNEI. CDR3 region: CATERVGETQYF. The CDR3 nucleotides are TGTGCCACAGAGAGGGTAGGAGAGACCCAGTACTTC.

This chain uses TRBV29-1 with TRBJ2-1; 7 positions agree with TRBD1. Germline CDR1 SQVTM, CDR2 ANQGSEA. This CDR3 comprises 13 residues. V lost 6 bases to trimming and J lost 7 bases; unmatched junction nucleotides: 9. DNA for the CDR3: TGCAGCGTAGATGGGACAGAAGGAAATGAGCAGTTCTTC. It is translated as CSVDGTEGNEQFF.